Listed here are 31 T cell receptor beta chains from one sample, sequenced in a study of blood T cell repertoires in COVID-19. Repertoires were generated with immunoSEQ multiplex PCR, while TCRdb's copy carries only in-frame clones and drops some. The sample holds roughly 160,000 clones, 70% to 90% seen once. The sequencing sample was made of peripheral blood. All receptors derive from a man between 18 and 35 years old with acute or convalescent COVID-19.

The V gene is TRBV19, the J gene TRBJ2-1, with TRBD2 matching 8 bases. CDR1 is LNHDA and CDR2 is SQIVND in the germline V gene (reference sequence). CDR3 length: 16 residues. V lost 7 bases, J lost 3 bases, and 11 bases stayed unmatched. CDR3 residues: CASTPYGGEIYNEQFF. CDR3 sequence (DNA): TGTGCCAGTACCCCCTACGGGGGGGAGATCTACAATGAGCAGTTCTTC.

The V and J genes are TRBV11-2 and TRBJ1-3, with D perhaps matching TRBD1 (5 bases). Germline CDR1 and CDR2: SGHAT and FQNNGV. The CDR3 covers 14 residues. Trimming pared 3 bases from V and 2 bases from J, leaving 8 bases between. The CDR3 loop reads CASSFIGAGNTIYF. The CDR3 bases are TGTGCCAGCAGCTTTATAGGGGCTGGAAACACCATATATTTT.

J is TRBJ2-1 and V is TRBV11-2, with 8 bases lining up with TRBD1. Germline lookup yields CDR1 SGHAT and CDR2 FQNNGV. The junction had 9 bases not matched to a gene; V was cut back by 3 bases and J by 5 bases. This CDR3 is 16 amino acids long. CDR3 in DNA: TGTGCCAGCAGCTTGGGTCAAGGACAGGGCAACAATGAGCAGTTCTTC. Translation: CASSLGQGQGNNEQFF.

The rearrangement links TRBV14 to TRBJ2-1; D is possibly TRBD2 (5 bases). Germline-derived CDR1 and CDR2 are SGHDN and FVKESK. With 4 bases removed from V and 2 bases from J, the gap between germline ends came to 12 bases. The CDR3 covers 15 residues. CDR3 in amino acids: CASSLGDWAYNEQFF. The CDR3 DNA is TGTGCCAGCAGCCTGGGAGACTGGGCCTACAATGAGCAGTTCTTC.

In this sample, this clone turned up a few times. V and J are TRBV24-1 and TRBJ2-7, with D tentatively TRBD2 (6 bases). CDR3 length: 13 amino acids. The germline V and J ends were trimmed by 1 base and 6 bases, with 9 bases remaining between them. CDR1 and CDR2 (germline): KGHDR, SFDVKD. CDR3 DNA sequence: TGTGCCACCAGTGATTTCTACGGGGGCGAGCAGTACTTC. Translating it yields CATSDFYGGEQYF.

V gene TRBV3-1 (or the pseudogene TRBV3-2) combines with J gene TRBJ2-5; tentative D call: TRBD2 (5 bases). CDR1 is LGHDT and CDR2 is YNNKEL in the germline V gene (reference sequence). CDR3 length equals 14 residues. V gave up 1 base and J gave up 5 bases, with 11 bases separating them. CDR3 amino acids: CASSQVPGSETQYF. The DNA of the CDR3 is TGTGCCAGCAGCCAAGTACCGGGATCGGAGACCCAGTACTTC.

V usage is TRBV28 and J usage is TRBJ1-6; unclear D gene. The ends were cut back, 5 bases at V and 2 bases at J, with 7 bases in the middle. Germline loops: CDR1 MDHEN, CDR2 SYDVKM. The length of the CDR3 is 14 residues. CDR3 sequence (DNA): TGTGCCAGCAGTACAGACACCTATAATTCACCCCTCCACTTT. This codes for CASSTDTYNSPLHF.

This chain joins TRBV30 and TRBJ1-5; D is unclear. The germline V gene encodes CDR1 GTSNPN and CDR2 SVGIG (reference sequence). Trimming took 3 bases from V and 7 from J, leaving 22 bases between them. The CDR3 has 16 residues. CDR3: CAWSPGSSGFVQPQHF. The CDR3 coding sequence is TGTGCCTGGAGCCCTGGGTCTTCGGGGTTTGTACAGCCCCAGCATTTT.

The chain is built from TRBV27 and TRBJ1-2, with D possibly being TRBD1 (6 bases). CDR1 MNHEY and CDR2 SMNVEV come from the germline V gene (reference sequence). The CDR3 covers 17 residues. V lost 6 bases and J lost 5, with 25 bases in between. CDR3 region: CASRRIWAGVQKYGYTF. CDR3 in DNA: TGTGCCAGCAGGAGAATCTGGGCAGGGGTCCAGAAGTATGGCTACACCTTC.

The J gene is TRBJ2-7, the V gene TRBV11-2, with 7 bases matching TRBD1. The CDR3 covers 13 residues. Germline loops: CDR1 SGHAT, CDR2 FQNNGV. The V and J ends lost 7 bases and 1 base, in that order; junction bases with no gene match: 4. CDR3 protein: CASTLTGSYEQYF. The CDR3 bases are TGTGCCAGCACCTTGACAGGGTCCTACGAGCAGTACTTC.

The genes are TRBV7-2 and TRBJ2-5; 11 nucleotides line up with TRBD2. This CDR3 is 15 amino acids long. Germline lookup yields CDR1 SGHTA and CDR2 FQGNSA. With 3 bases clipped from V and 7 bases from J, the junction kept 7 bases outside the gene matches. The DNA for the CDR3 is TGTGCCAGCAGCTTTGGTAGCGGGGGGGCCGGGACCCAGTACTTC. Translating gives CASSFGSGGAGTQYF. Filled out from reference TRBV7-2 and TRBJ2-5, the complete variable domain reads GAGVSQSPSNKVTEKGKDVELRCDPISGHTALYWYRQSLGQGLEFLIYFQGNSAPDKSGLPSDRFSAERTGGSVSTLTIQRTQQEDSAVYLCASSFGSGGAGTQYFGPGTRLLVL.

V gene TRBV10-1 combines with J gene TRBJ2-1; TRBD1 matches at 9 bases. Germline CDR1 reads WNHNN; CDR2 reads SYGVQD (reference sequence). This CDR3 is built from 17 residues. J gave up 9 bases and V 3 bases, and 15 bases lay outside the gene matches. This CDR3 reads CASSEGSPGQGWGEQFF. The CDR3 DNA follows: TGCGCCAGCAGTGAAGGAAGTCCGGGACAGGGTTGGGGTGAGCAGTTCTTC.

This clone has a handful of counts. The rearrangement links TRBV6-1 to TRBJ1-5; a weak D match, TRBD1 (6 bases). V dropped 2 bases and J dropped 4 bases, with 12 bases sitting between them. CDR3 size: 15 residues. The germline gives CDR1 MNHNS, CDR2 SASEGT. The CDR3 sequence: CASSEWGGPNQPQHF. The CDR3 DNA sequence: TGTGCCAGCAGTGAATGGGGGGGGCCGAATCAGCCCCAGCATTTT.

This clone was counted a single time. This sequence joins TRBV19 and TRBJ1-6; 7 bases line up with TRBD1. V shed 5 bases and J 6 bases; nucleotides not matched to a gene: 7. The CDR3 spans 15 residues. Germline values: CDR1 LNHDA, CDR2 SQIVND (reference sequence). The CDR3 bases are TGTGCCAGTAGTTCGACAGGGATGGCTAATTCACCCCTCCACTTT. Protein product: CASSSTGMANSPLHF.

The CDR3 DNA follows: TGTGCCAGCAGCTTAGAAGGGTTCGGGCTAGCATCTCCGGGTGAGCAGTTCTTC. It codes for CASSLEGFGLASPGEQFF. The rearrangement uses TRBV7-9 and TRBJ2-1; D may be TRBD2 (5 bases). The CDR3 consists of 18 residues. The germline V and J ends were trimmed by 1 base and 9 bases, with 25 bases remaining between them. Looked up from germline, CDR1 is SEHNR and CDR2 is FQNEAQ (reference sequence).

This chain links TRBV6-5 with TRBJ1-6; tentative D call: TRBD1 (6 bases). With 4 bases removed from V and 4 bases from J, the gap between germline ends came to 14 bases. The CDR3 length is 16 residues. The germline V gene has CDR1 MNHEY and CDR2 SVGAGI. Written as DNA, the CDR3 is TGTGCCAGCAGTTTCCTGGACAGTCCTTATAATTCACCCCTCCACTTT. Amino acid sequence: CASSFLDSPYNSPLHF.

The genes are TRBV27 and TRBJ2-3; 9 positions agree with TRBD2. This CDR3 comprises 17 residues. The germline gives CDR1 MNHEY, CDR2 SMNVEV (reference sequence). V lost 2 bases, J lost 4 bases, and 10 bases stayed unmatched. Here the CDR3 DNA reads TGTGCCAGCAGTTTAACCCTAGGGACTAGCAACCCAGATACGCAGTATTTT. Translation gives CASSLTLGTSNPDTQYF.

This rearrangement joins TRBV25-1 to TRBJ1-1; 9 bases align to TRBD1. The V segment lost 5 bases and the J segment 5 bases; nucleotides outside the gene matches: 9. CDR1 is MGHDK and CDR2 is SYGVNS in the germline V gene. The CDR3 totals 15 residues. The CDR3 region has the DNA TGTGCCAGCAGTAGGGAGGGGACAGGGCGGACTGAAGCTTTCTTT. Its translation is CASSREGTGRTEAFF.

The chain carries TRBV7-9 and TRBJ1-1, with D perhaps TRBD1 (5 bases). The V gene lost 5 bases and the J gene lost 7 bases, with 8 bases spanning the gap. The CDR3 runs 11 residues. Per germline, CDR1 SEHNR and CDR2 FQNEAQ (reference sequence). The CDR3 region is CASSQGREAFF. CDR3 sequence (DNA): TGTGCCAGCAGCCAGGGTCGTGAAGCTTTCTTT. Looking up the rest from reference TRBV7-9 and TRBJ1-1 gives the full variable domain: DTGVSQNPRHKITKRGQNVTFRCDPISEHNRLYWYRQTLGQGPEFLTYFQNEAQLEKSRLLSDRFSAERPKGSFSTLEIQRTEQGDSAMYLCASSQGREAFFGQGTRLTVV.

Points on this clone: The same CDR3 is also encoded by other DNA sequences in this sample. The rearrangement links TRBV10-3 to TRBJ2-5; D is unclear. Germline V gives CDR1 ENHRY, CDR2 SYGVKD. The CDR3 runs to 12 residues. Trimming removed 2 bases from V and 4 bases from J, with 5 bases in between. The CDR3 DNA follows: TGTGCCATCAGTGAGCCCGGAGAGACCCAGTACTTC. It codes for CAISEPGETQYF.

The J gene is TRBJ1-5, the V gene TRBV7-9; TRBD1 might be the D (6 bases). Looked up from germline, CDR1 is SEHNR and CDR2 is FQNEAQ (reference sequence). The ends were cut back, 4 bases at V and 3 bases at J, with 10 bases in the middle. This CDR3 spans 14 amino acids. CDR3 sequence (DNA): TGTGCCAGCAGCTCTCGGACAGACAATCAGCCCCAGCATTTT. Protein product: CASSSRTDNQPQHF. The entire variable domain, with the rest obtained from reference TRBV7-9 and TRBJ1-5, is as follows: DTGVSQNPRHKITKRGQNVTFRCDPISEHNRLYWYRQTLGQGPEFLTYFQNEAQLEKSRLLSDRFSAERPKGSFSTLEIQRTEQGDSAMYLCASSSRTDNQPQHFGDGTRLSIL.

This chain links TRBV6-5 with TRBJ1-2; perhaps TRBD1 as D (5 bases). The V gene lost 2 bases and the J gene lost 4 bases, with 14 bases spanning the gap. CDR3 length: 15 residues. Germline-derived CDR1 and CDR2 are MNHEY and SVGAGI. The CDR3, as DNA: TGTGCCAGCAGTTACATAGTGGGGCAGAGCTATGGCTACACCTTC. This translates into CASSYIVGQSYGYTF.

The chain combines TRBV7-9 with TRBJ2-7, with 10 bases matching TRBD1. Per the germline V gene, CDR1 is SEHNR and CDR2 is FQNEAQ (reference sequence). V was clipped by 2 bases and J by 6 bases; unmatched bases: 13. The CDR3 runs to 17 residues. This CDR3 is CASSLSPELDRGREQYF. The CDR3 coding sequence is TGTGCCAGCAGCTTATCGCCAGAACTAGACAGGGGGCGCGAGCAGTACTTC.

This clone was seen once. V usage is TRBV6-2 or TRBV6-3 and J usage is TRBJ2-1, with a tentative D call TRBD1 (6 bases). V lost 4 bases to trimming and J lost 4 bases, with 14 bases between them. This CDR3 has 15 amino acids. Per the germline V gene, CDR1 is MNHEY and CDR2 is SVGEGT. The CDR3 nucleotides read TGTGCCAGCAGTTCGCAGGGGCTTTTATACAATGAGCAGTTCTTC. Translated: CASSSQGLLYNEQFF.

The gene calls are TRBV20-1 and TRBJ1-1; D is ambiguous. In germline, CDR1 is DFQATT, CDR2 SNEGSKA (reference sequence). The germline V and J ends were trimmed by 3 bases and 0 bases, with 8 bases remaining between them. The CDR3 sequence is 13 residues long. The CDR3 region has the DNA TGCAGTGCTAGTCTGACTTTGAACACTGAAGCTTTCTTT. It specifies CSASLTLNTEAFF.

This clone was counted once. The chain links TRBV11-2 to TRBJ1-1; weak D call: TRBD1 (5 bases). Germline CDR1 reads SGHAT; CDR2 reads FQNNGV. V gave up 4 bases and J gave up 1 base, with 7 bases separating them. The CDR3 runs to 13 residues. CDR3 sequence (DNA): TGTGCCAGCAGCTGGACACCGAACACTGAAGCTTTCTTT. Translating it yields CASSWTPNTEAFF.

This clone was seen only a few times. The chain uses TRBV6-4 and TRBJ1-6; the D is unclear. The CDR3 has 13 residues. The V gene's germline CDR1 is MRHNA and CDR2 SNTAGT. V was pared by 6 bases and J by 7 bases, with 10 bases between. CDR3 coding DNA: TGTGCCAGCAGCCCTAAGGAGAATTCACCCCTCCACTTT. It is translated as CASSPKENSPLHF.

As concerns this clone: The same CDR3 can be traced to other DNA sequences in this sample. The chain uses TRBV19 and TRBJ1-5; TRBD1 might be the D (5 bases). The CDR3 sequence is 14 residues long. Trimming left V 3 bases short and J 1 base short, with 7 bases between. The germline CDR1 and CDR2 sequences are LNHDA and SQIVND (reference sequence). The CDR3 sequence is CASSIRESNQPQHF. The CDR3 nucleotides read TGTGCCAGTAGTATCAGGGAAAGCAATCAGCCCCAGCATTTT.

V and J are TRBV21-1 and TRBJ1-2; the table names TRBD1, a call not compared with the DNA. TRBV21-1 is classified as a pseudogene. CDR3 length equals 9 residues. In DNA form, the CDR3 reads TGTGCCAGGAACAATGGCTACACCTTC. Translation: CARNNGYTF.

The chain is built from TRBV3-1 (or the pseudogene TRBV3-2) and TRBJ2-2; tentative D call: TRBD1 (5 bases). V was pared by 4 bases and J by 6 bases, with 9 bases between. CDR1 and CDR2 (germline): LGHDT, YNNKEL (reference sequence). There are 13 residues in the CDR3. CDR3 DNA sequence: TGTGCCAGCAGCCGCAGGGATCCCGGGGAGCTGTTTTTT. Its protein product is CASSRRDPGELFF.

The genes are TRBV30 and TRBJ1-1; no firm D call. Germline assignment: CDR1 GTSNPN and CDR2 SVGIG (reference sequence). CDR3 size: 14 residues. CDR3: CASLVRDWSTEAFF. The CDR3 DNA is TGTGCTTCCCTCGTGAGGGATTGGAGCACTGAAGCTTTCTTT.